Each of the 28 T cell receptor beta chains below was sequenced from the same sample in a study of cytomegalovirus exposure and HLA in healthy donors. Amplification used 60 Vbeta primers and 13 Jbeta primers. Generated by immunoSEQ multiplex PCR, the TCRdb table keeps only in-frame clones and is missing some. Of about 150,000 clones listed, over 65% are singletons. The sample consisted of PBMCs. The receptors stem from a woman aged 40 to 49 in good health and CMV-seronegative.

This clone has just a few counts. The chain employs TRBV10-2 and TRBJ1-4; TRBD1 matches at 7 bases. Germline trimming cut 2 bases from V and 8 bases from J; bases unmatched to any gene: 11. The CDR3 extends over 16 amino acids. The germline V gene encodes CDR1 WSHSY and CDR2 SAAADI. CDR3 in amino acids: CASSETTGVGQEKLFF. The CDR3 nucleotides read TGCGCCAGCAGTGAGACCACAGGGGTTGGACAGGAAAAACTGTTTTTT.

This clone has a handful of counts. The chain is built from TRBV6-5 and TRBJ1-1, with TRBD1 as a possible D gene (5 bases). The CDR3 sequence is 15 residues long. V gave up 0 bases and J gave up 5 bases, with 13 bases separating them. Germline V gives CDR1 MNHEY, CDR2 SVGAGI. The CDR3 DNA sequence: TGTGCCAGCAGTTACTCGGGGCAAACACAGACTGAAGCTTTCTTT. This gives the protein CASSYSGQTQTEAFF.

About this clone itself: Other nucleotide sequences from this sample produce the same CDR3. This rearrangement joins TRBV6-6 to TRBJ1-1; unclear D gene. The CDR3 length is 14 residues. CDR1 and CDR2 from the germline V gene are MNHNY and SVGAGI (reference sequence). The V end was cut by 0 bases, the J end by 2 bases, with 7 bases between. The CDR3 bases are TGTGCCAGCAGTTACTCAGGCGGAAACACTGAAGCTTTCTTT. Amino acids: CASSYSGGNTEAFF.

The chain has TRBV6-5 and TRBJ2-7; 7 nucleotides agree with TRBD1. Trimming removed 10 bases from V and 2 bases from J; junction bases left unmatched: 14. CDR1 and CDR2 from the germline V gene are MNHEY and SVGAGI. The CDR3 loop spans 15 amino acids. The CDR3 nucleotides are TGTGCCACCTCACATGGGACAGAGATAACCTACGAGCAGTACTTC. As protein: CATSHGTEITYEQYF.

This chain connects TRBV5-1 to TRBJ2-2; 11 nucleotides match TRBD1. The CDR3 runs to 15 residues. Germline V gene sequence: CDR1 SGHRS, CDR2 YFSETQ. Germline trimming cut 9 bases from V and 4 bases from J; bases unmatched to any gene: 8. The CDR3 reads CATEPGTGGTGELFF. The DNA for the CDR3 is TGCGCCACAGAACCGGGGACAGGGGGCACCGGGGAGCTGTTTTTT.

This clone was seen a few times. The CDR3 nucleotides read TGTGCCATCAGTGAGTTCCGACAGGGGACCGAGCAGTACTTC. Its protein is CAISEFRQGTEQYF. V and J are TRBV10-3 and TRBJ2-7; 8 bases agree with TRBD1. CDR3 length: 14 amino acids. Germline CDR1 and CDR2: ENHRY and SYGVKD. Trimming at V came to 1 base and at J to 6 bases, leaving 5 bases not matched to a gene.

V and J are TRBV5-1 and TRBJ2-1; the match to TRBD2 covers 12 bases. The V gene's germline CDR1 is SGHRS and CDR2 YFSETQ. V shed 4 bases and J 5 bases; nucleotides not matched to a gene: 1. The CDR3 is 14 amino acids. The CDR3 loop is CASSRLAGDNEQFF. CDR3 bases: TGCGCCAGCAGCCGACTAGCGGGGGACAATGAGCAGTTCTTC.

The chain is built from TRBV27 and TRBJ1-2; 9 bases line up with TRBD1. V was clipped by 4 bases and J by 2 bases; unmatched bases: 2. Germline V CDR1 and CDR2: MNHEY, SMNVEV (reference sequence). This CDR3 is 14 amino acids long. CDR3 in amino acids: CASSSGTGNYGYTF. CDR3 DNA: TGTGCCAGCAGTTCCGGGACAGGGAACTATGGCTACACCTTC.

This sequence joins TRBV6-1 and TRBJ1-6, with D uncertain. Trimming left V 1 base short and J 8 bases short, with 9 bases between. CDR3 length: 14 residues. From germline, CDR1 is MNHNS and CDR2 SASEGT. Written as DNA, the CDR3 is TGTGCCAGCAGTGAAGGAAGCCGATATTCACCCCTCCACTTT. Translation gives CASSEGSRYSPLHF.

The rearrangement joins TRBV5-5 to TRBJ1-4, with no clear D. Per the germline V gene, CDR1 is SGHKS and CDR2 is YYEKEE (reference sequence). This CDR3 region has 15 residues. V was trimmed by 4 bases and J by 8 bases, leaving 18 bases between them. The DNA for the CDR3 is TGTGCCAGCAGCCCCGCCCCGCTGGGCTCGGAAAAACTGTTTTTT. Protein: CASSPAPLGSEKLFF.

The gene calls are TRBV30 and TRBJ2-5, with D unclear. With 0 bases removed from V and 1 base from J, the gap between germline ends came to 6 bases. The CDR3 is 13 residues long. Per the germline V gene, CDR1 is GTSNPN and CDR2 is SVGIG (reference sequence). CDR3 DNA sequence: TGTGCCTGGAGTGTCGACTCCCAAGAGACCCAGTACTTC. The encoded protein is CAWSVDSQETQYF.

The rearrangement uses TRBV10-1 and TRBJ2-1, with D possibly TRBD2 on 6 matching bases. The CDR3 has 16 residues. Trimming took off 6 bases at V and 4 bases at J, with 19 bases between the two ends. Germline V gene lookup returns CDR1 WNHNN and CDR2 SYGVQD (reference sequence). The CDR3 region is CASSAYASATYNEQFF. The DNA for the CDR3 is TGCGCCAGCAGCGCCTACGCTAGCGCCACTTACAATGAGCAGTTCTTC.

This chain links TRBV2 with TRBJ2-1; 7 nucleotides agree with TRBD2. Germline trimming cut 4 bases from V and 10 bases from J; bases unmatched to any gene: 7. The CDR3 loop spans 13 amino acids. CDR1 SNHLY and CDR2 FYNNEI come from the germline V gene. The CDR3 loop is CASSGAGTTEQFF. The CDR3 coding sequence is TGTGCCAGCAGTGGGGCCGGGACTACGGAGCAGTTCTTC. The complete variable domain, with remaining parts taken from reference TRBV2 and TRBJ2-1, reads EPEVTQTPSHQVTQMGQEVILRCVPISNHLYFYWYRQILGQKVEFLVSFYNNEISEKSEIFDDQFSVERPDGSNFTLKIRSTKLEDSAMYFCASSGAGTTEQFFGPGTRLTVL.

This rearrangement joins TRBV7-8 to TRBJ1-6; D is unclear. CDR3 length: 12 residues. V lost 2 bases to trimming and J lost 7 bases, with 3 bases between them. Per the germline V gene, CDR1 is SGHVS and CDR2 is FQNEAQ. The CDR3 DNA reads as TGTGCCAGCAGCTTACGGAATTCACCCCTCCACTTT. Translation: CASSLRNSPLHF.

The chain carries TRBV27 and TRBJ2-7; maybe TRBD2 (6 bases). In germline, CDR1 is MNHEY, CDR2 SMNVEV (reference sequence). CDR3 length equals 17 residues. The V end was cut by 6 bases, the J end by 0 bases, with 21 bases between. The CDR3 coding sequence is TGTGCCAGCAGGGGGAGAGGGGCGGGGTTAAACTCCTACGAGCAGTACTTC. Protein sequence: CASRGRGAGLNSYEQYF.

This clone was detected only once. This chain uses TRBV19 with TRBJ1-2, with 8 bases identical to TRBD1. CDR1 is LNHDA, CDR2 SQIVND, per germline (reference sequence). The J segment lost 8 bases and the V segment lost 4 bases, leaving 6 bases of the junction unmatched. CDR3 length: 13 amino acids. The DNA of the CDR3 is TGTGCCAGTAGTACAACGACAGGGGACGGCTACACCTTC. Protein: CASSTTTGDGYTF.

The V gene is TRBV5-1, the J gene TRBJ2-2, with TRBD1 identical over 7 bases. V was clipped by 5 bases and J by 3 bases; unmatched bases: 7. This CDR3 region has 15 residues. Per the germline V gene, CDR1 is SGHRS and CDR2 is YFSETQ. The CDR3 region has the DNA TGCGCCAGCAGTCGCGACAGGGACGACACCGGGGAGCTGTTTTTT. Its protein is CASSRDRDDTGELFF.

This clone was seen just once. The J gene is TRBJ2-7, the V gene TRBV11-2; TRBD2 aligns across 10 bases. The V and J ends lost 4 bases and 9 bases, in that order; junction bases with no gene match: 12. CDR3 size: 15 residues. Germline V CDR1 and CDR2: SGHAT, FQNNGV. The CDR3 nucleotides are TGTGCCAGCAGCTCAGCTGGACTAGCGGCCAGCGTGCAGTACTTC. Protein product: CASSSAGLAASVQYF.

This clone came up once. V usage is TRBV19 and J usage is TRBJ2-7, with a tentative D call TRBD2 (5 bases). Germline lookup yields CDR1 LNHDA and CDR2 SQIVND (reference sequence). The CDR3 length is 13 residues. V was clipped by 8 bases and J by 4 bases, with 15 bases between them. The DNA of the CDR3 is TGTGCCAGTCCCGAGCCGGGAAGTTACGAGCAGTACTTC. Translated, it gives CASPEPGSYEQYF.

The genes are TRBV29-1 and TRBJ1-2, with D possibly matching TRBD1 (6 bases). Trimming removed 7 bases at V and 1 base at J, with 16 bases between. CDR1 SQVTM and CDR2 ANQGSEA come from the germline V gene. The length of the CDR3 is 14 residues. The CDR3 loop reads CSALQSDSNYGYTF. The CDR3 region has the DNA TGCAGCGCCCTCCAATCGGACAGTAACTATGGCTACACCTTC.

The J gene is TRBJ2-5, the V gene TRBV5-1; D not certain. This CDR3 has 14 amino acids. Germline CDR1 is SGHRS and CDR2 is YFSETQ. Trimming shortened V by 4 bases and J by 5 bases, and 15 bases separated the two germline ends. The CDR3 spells CASSPVIRAETQYF. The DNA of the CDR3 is TGCGCCAGCAGCCCCGTGATCAGAGCGGAGACCCAGTACTTC.

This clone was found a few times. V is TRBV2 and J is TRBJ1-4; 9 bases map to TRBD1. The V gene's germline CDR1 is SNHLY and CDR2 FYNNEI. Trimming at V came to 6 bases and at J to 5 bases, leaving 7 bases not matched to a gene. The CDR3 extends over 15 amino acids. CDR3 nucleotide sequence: TGTGCCAGCAGGGGATCGGACAGGGGCAATGAAAAACTGTTTTTT. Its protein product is CASRGSDRGNEKLFF.

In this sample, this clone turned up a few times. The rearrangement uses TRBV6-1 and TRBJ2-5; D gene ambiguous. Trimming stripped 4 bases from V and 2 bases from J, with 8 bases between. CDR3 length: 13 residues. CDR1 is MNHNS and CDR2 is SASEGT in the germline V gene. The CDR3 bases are TGTGCCAGCAGTGGACTGCTTCAAGAGACCCAGTACTTC. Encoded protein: CASSGLLQETQYF.

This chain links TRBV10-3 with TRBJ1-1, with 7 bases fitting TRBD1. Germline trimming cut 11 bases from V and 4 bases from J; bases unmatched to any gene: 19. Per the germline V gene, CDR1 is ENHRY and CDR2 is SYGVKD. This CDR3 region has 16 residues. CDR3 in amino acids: CAASVAWRGPGTEAFF. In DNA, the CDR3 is TGTGCCGCCTCCGTGGCTTGGAGGGGGCCGGGCACTGAAGCTTTCTTT.

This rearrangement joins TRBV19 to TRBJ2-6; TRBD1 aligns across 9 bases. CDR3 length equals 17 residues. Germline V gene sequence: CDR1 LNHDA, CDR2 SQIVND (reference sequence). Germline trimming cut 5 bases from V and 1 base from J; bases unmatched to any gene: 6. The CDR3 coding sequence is TGTGCCAGTAGTCTCGGACAGGGGCCGTCTGGGGCCAACGTCCTGACTTTC. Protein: CASSLGQGPSGANVLTF.

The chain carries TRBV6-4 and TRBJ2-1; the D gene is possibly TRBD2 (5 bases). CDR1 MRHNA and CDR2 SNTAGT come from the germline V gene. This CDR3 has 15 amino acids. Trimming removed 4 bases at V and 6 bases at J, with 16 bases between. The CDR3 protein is CASSAQVATFNEQFF. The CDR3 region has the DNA TGTGCCAGCAGTGCTCAGGTAGCGACCTTCAATGAGCAGTTCTTC.

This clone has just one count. The CDR3 DNA is TGCGCCAGCAGCTTGGGTAGCGGGATTTTTACCGGGGAGCTGTTTTTT. It is translated as CASSLGSGIFTGELFF. The chain uses TRBV5-1 and TRBJ2-2; 8 nucleotides agree with TRBD2. V lost 0 bases and J lost 5; bases outside the gene matches: 6. The CDR3 is 16 residues long. Germline V gene lookup returns CDR1 SGHRS and CDR2 YFSETQ.

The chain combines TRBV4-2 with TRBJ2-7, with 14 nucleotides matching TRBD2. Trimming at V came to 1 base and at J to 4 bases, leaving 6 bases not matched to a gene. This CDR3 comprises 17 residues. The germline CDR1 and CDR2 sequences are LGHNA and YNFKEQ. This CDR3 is CASSQAATSGGAYEQYF. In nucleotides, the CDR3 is TGTGCCAGCAGCCAAGCCGCGACTAGCGGGGGGGCGTACGAGCAGTACTTC.